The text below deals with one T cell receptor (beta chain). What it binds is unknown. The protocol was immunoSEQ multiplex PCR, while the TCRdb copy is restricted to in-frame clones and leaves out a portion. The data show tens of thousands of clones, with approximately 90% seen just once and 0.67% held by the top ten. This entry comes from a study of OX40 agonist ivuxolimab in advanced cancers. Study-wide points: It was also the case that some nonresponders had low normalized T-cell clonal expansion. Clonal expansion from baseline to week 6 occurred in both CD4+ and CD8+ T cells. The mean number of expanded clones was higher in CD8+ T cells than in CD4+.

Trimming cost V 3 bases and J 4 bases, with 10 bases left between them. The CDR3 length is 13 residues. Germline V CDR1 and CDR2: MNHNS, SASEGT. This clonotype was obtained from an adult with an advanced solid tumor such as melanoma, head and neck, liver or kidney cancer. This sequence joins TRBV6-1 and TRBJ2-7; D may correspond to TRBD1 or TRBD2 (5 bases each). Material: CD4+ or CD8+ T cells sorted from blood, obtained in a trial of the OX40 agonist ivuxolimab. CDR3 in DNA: TGTGCCAGCAGTGATGGGGGATCTTACGAGCAGTACTTC. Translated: CASSDGGSYEQYF.